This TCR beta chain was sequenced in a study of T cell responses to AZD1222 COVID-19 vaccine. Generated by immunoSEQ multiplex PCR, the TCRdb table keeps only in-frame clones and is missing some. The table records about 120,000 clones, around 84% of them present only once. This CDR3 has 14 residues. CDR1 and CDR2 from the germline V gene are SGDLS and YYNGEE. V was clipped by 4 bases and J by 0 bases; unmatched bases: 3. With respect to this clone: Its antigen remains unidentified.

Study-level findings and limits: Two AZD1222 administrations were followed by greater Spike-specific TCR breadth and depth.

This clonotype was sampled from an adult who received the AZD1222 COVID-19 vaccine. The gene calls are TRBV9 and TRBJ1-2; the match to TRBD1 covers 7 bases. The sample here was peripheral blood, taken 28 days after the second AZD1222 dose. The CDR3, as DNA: TGTGCCAGCAGCTCGCAGGGGGCTAACTATGGCTACACCTTC. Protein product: CASSSQGANYGYTF.